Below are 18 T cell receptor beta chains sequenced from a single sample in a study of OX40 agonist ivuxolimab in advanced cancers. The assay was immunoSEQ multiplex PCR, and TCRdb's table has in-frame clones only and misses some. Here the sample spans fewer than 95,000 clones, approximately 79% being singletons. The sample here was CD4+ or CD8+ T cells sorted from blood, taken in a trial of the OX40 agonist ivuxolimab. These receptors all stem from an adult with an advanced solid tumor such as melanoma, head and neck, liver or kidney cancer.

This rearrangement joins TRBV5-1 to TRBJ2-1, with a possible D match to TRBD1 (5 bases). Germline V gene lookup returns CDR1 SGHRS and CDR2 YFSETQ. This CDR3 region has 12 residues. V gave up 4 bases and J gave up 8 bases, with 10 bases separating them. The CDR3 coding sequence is TGCGCCAGCAGCGACCAGGGCTATGAGCAGTTCTTC. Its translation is CASSDQGYEQFF.

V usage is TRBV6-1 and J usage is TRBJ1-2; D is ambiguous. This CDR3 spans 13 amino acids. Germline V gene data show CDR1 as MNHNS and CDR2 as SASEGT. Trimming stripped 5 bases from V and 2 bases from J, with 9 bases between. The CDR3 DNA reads TGTGCCAGCAGTCTGATGGAGAACTATGGCTACACCTTC. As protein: CASSLMENYGYTF.

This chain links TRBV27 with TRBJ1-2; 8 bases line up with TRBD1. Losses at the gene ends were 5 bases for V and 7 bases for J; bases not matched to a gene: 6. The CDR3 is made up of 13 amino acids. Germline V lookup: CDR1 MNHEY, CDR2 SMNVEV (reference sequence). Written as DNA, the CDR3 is TGTGCCAGCAGTCCTCAGGGGGCGCGTGGCTACACCTTC. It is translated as CASSPQGARGYTF.

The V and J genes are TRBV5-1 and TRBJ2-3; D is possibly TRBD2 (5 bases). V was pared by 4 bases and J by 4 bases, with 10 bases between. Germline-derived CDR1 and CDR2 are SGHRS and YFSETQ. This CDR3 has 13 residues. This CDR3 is CASSPRASDTQYF. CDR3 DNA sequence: TGCGCCAGCAGCCCGAGGGCCTCAGATACGCAGTATTTT.

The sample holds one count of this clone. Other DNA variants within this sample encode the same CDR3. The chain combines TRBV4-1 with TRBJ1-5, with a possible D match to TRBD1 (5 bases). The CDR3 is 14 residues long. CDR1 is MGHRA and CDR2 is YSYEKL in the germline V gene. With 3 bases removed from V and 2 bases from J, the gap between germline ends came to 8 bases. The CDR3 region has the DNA TGCGCCAGCAGCCATCGAGGGGGCAATCAGCCCCAGCATTTT. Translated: CASSHRGGNQPQHF.

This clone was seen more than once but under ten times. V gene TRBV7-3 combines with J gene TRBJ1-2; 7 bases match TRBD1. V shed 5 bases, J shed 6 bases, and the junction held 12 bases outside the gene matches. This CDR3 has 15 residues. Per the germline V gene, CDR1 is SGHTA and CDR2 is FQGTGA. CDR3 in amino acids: CASSLTTGNSNGYTF. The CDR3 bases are TGTGCCAGCAGCCTTACGACAGGGAACTCAAATGGCTACACCTTC.

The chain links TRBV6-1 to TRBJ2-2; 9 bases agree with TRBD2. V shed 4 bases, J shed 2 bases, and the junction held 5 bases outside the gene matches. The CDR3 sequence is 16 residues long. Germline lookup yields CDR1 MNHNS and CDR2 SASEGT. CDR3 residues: CASSVGLAGNTGELFF. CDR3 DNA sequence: TGTGCCAGCAGTGTCGGCCTAGCGGGAAACACCGGGGAGCTGTTTTTT.

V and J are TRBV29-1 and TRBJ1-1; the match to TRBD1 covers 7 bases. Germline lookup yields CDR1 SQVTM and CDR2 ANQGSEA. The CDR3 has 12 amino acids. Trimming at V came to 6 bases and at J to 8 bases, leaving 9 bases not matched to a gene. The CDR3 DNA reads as TGCAGCGTCGCTGGAGACAGGGTCGAAGCTTTCTTT. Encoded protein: CSVAGDRVEAFF.

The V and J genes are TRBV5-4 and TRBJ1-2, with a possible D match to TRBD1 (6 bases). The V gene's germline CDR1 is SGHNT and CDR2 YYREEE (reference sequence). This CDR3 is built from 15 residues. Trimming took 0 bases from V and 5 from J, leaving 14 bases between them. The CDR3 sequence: CASSLEAGAGYGYTF. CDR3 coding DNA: TGTGCCAGCAGCTTGGAAGCGGGGGCGGGGTATGGCTACACCTTC. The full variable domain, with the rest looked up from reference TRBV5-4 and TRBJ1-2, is ETGVTQSPTHLIKTRGQQVTLRCSSQSGHNTVSWYQQALGQGPQFIFQYYREEENGRGNFPPRFSGLQFPNYSSELNVNALELDDSALYLCASSLEAGAGYGYTFGSGTRLTVV.

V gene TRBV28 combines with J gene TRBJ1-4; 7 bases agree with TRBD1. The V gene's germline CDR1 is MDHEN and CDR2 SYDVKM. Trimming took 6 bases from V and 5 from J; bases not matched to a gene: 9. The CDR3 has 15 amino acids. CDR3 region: CASSGLTGRNEKLFF. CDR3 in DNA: TGTGCCAGCAGCGGGCTGACAGGGAGAAATGAAAAACTGTTTTTT.

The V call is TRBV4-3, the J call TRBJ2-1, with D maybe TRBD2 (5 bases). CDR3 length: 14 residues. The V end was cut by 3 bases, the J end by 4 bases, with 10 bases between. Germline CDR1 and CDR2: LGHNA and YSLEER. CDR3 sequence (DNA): TGCGCCAGCAGCCATACAAAGCGGTACAATGAGCAGTTCTTC. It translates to CASSHTKRYNEQFF.

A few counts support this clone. CDR3 in DNA: TGTGCCAGCAGCCAGGGACTAGCAATTTACAATGAGCAGTTCTTC. Encoded protein: CASSQGLAIYNEQFF. V is TRBV11-3 and J is TRBJ2-1; TRBD2 aligns across 9 bases. Trimming at V came to 5 bases and at J to 4 bases, leaving 6 bases not matched to a gene. This CDR3 has 15 amino acids. CDR1 is SGHNT, CDR2 YENEEA, per germline. The entire variable domain, with the rest obtained from reference TRBV11-3 and TRBJ2-1, is as follows: EAGVVQSPRYKIIEKKQPVAFWCNPISGHNTLYWYLQNLGQGPELLIRYENEEAVDDSQLPKDRFSAERLKGVDSTLKIQPAELGDSAVYLCASSQGLAIYNEQFFGPGTRLTVL.

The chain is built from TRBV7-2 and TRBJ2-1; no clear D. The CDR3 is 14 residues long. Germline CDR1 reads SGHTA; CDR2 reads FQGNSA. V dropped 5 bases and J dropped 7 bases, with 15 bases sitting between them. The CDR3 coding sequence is TGTGCCAGCAGCGACCTTCGGGCCTTGAATGAGCAGTTCTTC. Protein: CASSDLRALNEQFF.

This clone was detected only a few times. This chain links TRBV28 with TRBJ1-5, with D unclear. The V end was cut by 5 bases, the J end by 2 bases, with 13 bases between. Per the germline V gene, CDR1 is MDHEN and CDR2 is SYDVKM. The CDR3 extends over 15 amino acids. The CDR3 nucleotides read TGTGCCAGCAGTCCCCAGTTGGAGGGCAATCAGCCCCAGCATTTT. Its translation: CASSPQLEGNQPQHF.

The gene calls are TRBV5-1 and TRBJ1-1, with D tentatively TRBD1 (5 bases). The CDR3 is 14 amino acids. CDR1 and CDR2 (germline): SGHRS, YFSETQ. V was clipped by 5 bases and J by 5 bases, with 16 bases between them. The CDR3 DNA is TGCGCCAGCAGGGGGTCAGGGCGCGGGACTGAAGCTTTCTTT. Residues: CASRGSGRGTEAFF.

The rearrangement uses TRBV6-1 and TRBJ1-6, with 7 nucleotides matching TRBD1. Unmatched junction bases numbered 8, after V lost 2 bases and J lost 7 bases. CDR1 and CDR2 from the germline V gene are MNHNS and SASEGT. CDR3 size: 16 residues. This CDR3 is CASSELGQGVNSPLHF. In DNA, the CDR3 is TGTGCCAGCAGTGAACTAGGGCAGGGGGTGAATTCACCCCTCCACTTT.

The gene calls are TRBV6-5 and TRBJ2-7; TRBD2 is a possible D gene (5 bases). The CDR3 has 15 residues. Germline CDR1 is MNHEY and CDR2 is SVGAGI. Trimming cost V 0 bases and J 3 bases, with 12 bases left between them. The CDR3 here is CASSYSTGRVYEQYF. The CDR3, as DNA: TGTGCCAGCAGTTACTCAACGGGAAGGGTCTACGAGCAGTACTTC.

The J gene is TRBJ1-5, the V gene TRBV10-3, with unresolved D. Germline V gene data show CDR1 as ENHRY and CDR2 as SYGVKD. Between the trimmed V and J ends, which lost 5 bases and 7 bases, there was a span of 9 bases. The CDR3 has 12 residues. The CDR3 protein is CAISTWRQPQHF. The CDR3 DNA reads TGTGCCATCAGTACCTGGCGGCAGCCCCAGCATTTT.